The clone carrying this T cell receptor (beta chain) is medium-sized. What it binds is unknown. This sample stems from a study of vaccination and CD4 T cells after COVID-19. Study summary: Either a CEFX pool, an HIV-1 Nef pool, or no peptide was added to control cultures. Overall study findings and caveats: Going from approximately 21 to 38, median SARS-CoV-2-reactive clonotypes did not rise significantly.

The Oncomine TCR Beta short-read assay sequenced DNA from cultured CD4+ T cells. Using the QIAamp micro DNA kit, genomic DNA was extracted from the CD4+ T cells that had been cultured. TCRdb passed the PCR reads through MiXCR, listing each CDR3 protein once. Of more than 13,000 distinct CDR3 sequences in the sample, around three quarters were seen once. Treatment meaning: approximately nine-day PBMC culture with coronavirus spike peptide pools or control peptides (ViraFEST assay). The specimen sequenced was CD4+ T cells from blood, cultured in vitro. The TCR was taken from a human donor who had recovered from COVID-19.

The CDR3 is CASNRLAGYEQYF. CDR3 bases: TGTGCCAGCAACCGACTAGCGGGATACGAGCAGTACTTC. The rearrangement joins TRBV6-1 to TRBJ2-7; 11 positions agree with TRBD2. J gave up 4 bases and V 7 bases, and 3 bases lay outside the gene matches. CDR1 and CDR2 (germline): MNHNS, SASEGT. The CDR3 runs 13 residues.